Below, one TCR beta chain is given with its context. Its antigen is not yet known. Qualities for individual bases were not recorded, and no much larger clone is one base off. The approximately 40 donors, aged 6 to 90 years, were systemically healthy Caucasian individuals from Russia. About 10 milliliters of peripheral blood were collected from each donor into EDTA-treated Vacutainer tubes. Ficoll-Paque density-gradient centrifugation was used to isolate PBMCs, with at least 7 million per sample. Trizol reagent was used to extract total RNA from the PBMCs, yielding at least 6 micrograms per sample. The percentages of naive CD45RAhigh/CD27high T cells were determined by flow cytometry on a PBMC aliquot from every donor. The data belong to a study of blood T cells in healthy people across ages (dated by TCRdb to the mid-2010s). Some background on the complete study: In model experiments, template switching captured about one uniquely barcoded TCR beta cDNA molecule for every two T cells. Age-related changes in TCR beta repertoire diversity were measured in the study by deep sequencing normalized with unique cDNA molecular identifiers. Four age groups were formed from the donors: young (average roughly 16 years), middle-aged (around 39), aged (about 62) and long-lived (less than 85). To avoid experimental bias, donors of different ages were randomly spread across the sequencing lanes. Using the same blood draw, the study looked at two additional independent replicas of 1 million unique cDNA reads for two donors, one aged 18 to 29 and the other aged 80 or older.

Counted from cysteine to phenylalanine, this CDR3 has 15 amino acids. Only CDR3 DNA remains: 45 bases, in frame from the first base. From a lookup of the germline V gene, CDR1 and CDR2 are MNHEY and SVGEGT. A distance of 11 bases separates the germline ends of V and J, which lose 6 bases and 2 bases respectively. Summary of the overall study and its limitations: The percentage of naive T cells measured by flow cytometry correlated strongly with observed TCR beta diversity. Bulk unsorted PBMC profiling prevented conclusive comparison of naive and antigen-experienced compartments. Compared with the aged group, the long-lived group had more naive CD4+ T cells, fewer expanded clones and increased TCR diversity, suggesting age selection. The CMV infection status of donors was not known, potentially confounding age-related changes in expanded clonotypes. Observed TCR beta diversity per million T cells fell roughly linearly with age, and a significant reduction was already apparent by age around 40. Total diversity estimates from one million sequenced T cells were considered lower bounds and underestimates.

Receptor libraries were prepared by 5' RACE. TCRdb records Illumina HiSeq 2500 as the sequencer. A second about 7 to 11 cycle PCR used a sample-barcoded 5' primer and a J-beta primer mix. A template-switch 5' adaptor carrying 12 random nucleotides introduced a unique molecular identifier onto each TCR beta cDNA molecule. Each sample yielded at least 2.5 million CDR3-containing paired-end reads. The Mint cDNA synthesis kit, primed by a TRBC-specific oligonucleotide, was used to synthesize first-strand cDNA from all RNA. Following uracil-DNA glycosylase treatment, all cDNA underwent a first 18-cycle PCR with the universal primers M1SS and BC2_uni_R. Per the source publication's procedure: Each sample was normalized by randomly selecting 1 million high-quality reads, each carrying a distinct molecular identifier. Reads with shared molecular identifiers were discarded instead of being binned into consensus sequences. MiTCR, with a Q25 quality threshold and the strictest error-elimination algorithm, was used for CDR3 identification, clonotype clustering and error correction. Lower-bound total TCR beta diversity was estimated with a nonparametric unseen species model using Euler transformation. TCRdb cleaned the public reads at Q25 with fastp, built clones with MiXCR and kept in-frame beta chains. Entries that share a CDR3 protein sequence are merged under the most common genes and DNA. What appears here as the V and J calls and clone size reflects TCRdb's work, not the paper's. The sample profile shows approximately 940,000 distinct CDR3 sequences; approximately 49% of them were found once. The leading ten clones occupy 13% of the sample.

Sequencing input: blood. The clonotype originates from a man aged 25 to 40 in good health. The V gene is TRBV6-2 or TRBV6-3 and the J gene is TRBJ2-6; no D segment can be confidently identified. CDR3 sequence: CASRQTNTGANVLTF. Read as DNA, the sequence is TGTGCCAGCAGGCAGACAAACACTGGGGCCAACGTCCTGACTTTC.